A single sample is the source of the 26 T cell receptor beta chains below, sequenced in a study of OX40 agonist ivuxolimab in advanced cancers. Profiling relied on immunoSEQ multiplex PCR, and the TCRdb table lists in-frame clones only, not all of them. The sample carries about 59,000 clones, around 87% recorded once. The sequencing here drew on CD4+ or CD8+ T cells sorted from blood, taken in a trial of the OX40 agonist ivuxolimab. The source of these receptors is an adult with an advanced solid tumor such as melanoma, head and neck, liver or kidney cancer.

Points on this clone: Other DNA sequences of this sample code for an identical CDR3. The chain joins TRBV25-1 to TRBJ2-5; tentative D call: TRBD1 (6 bases). The CDR3 covers 12 residues. Deletions cut 8 bases from V and 9 bases from J, with 16 bases between. CDR1 and CDR2 from the germline V gene are MGHDK and SYGVNS. The CDR3 is CASQTQQGAQYF. The CDR3 DNA sequence: TGTGCCAGCCAGACTCAACAGGGAGCCCAGTACTTC.

J is TRBJ2-3 and V is TRBV19; D gene uncertain. There are 12 residues in the CDR3. CDR1 and CDR2 (germline): LNHDA, SQIVND (reference sequence). Between the trimmed V and J ends, which lost 4 bases and 6 bases, there was a span of 8 bases. CDR3 amino acids: CASSRPSDTQYF. In DNA form, the CDR3 reads TGTGCCAGTAGTAGACCCTCGGATACGCAGTATTTT. The full variable domain, in which reference TRBV19 and TRBJ2-3 provide the parts outside the CDR3, is DGGITQSPKYLFRKEGQNVTLSCEQNLNHDAMYWYRQDPGQGLRLIYYSQIVNDFQKGDIAEGYSVSREKKESFPLTVTSAQKNPTAFYLCASSRPSDTQYFGPGTRLTVL.

The chain uses TRBV19 and TRBJ2-7, with D perhaps matching TRBD1 (7 bases). CDR1 and CDR2 from the germline V gene are LNHDA and SQIVND (reference sequence). The CDR3 totals 15 residues. V was shortened by 3 bases and J by 4 bases, with 16 bases between the two germline ends. CDR3 residues: CASSIARGALYEQYF. Here the CDR3 DNA reads TGTGCCAGTAGTATCGCCAGGGGGGCTCTATACGAGCAGTACTTC.

The chain employs TRBV6-4 and TRBJ2-1, with 10 bases fitting TRBD1. From germline, CDR1 is MRHNA and CDR2 SNTAGT. CDR3 size: 24 residues. The J segment lost 7 bases and the V segment lost 1 base, leaving 31 bases of the junction unmatched. The CDR3 loop reads CASSDFTVTTGGVWGLVSSNEQFF. CDR3 sequence (DNA): TGTGCCAGCAGTGACTTTACAGTGACGACAGGGGGCGTTTGGGGACTAGTTAGTAGTAATGAGCAGTTCTTC.

The chain couples TRBV12-1 to TRBJ2-3. TRBV12-1 is given as a pseudogene. CDR3 length equals 16 residues. CDR3 sequence: CASSPGEGARVNTQYF. CDR3 DNA sequence: TGTGCCAGCAGCCCCGGGGAGGGGGCCCGGGTGAATACGCAGTATTTT.

This chain links TRBV5-1 with TRBJ1-2; no clear D gene. The CDR3 length is 16 residues. Germline V lookup: CDR1 SGHRS, CDR2 YFSETQ. Trimming removed 1 base at V and 9 bases at J, with 22 bases between. The DNA for the CDR3 is TGCGCCAGCAGCTTGACCTCTATGGCGGGCCGAAGGAGCTACACCTTC. It specifies CASSLTSMAGRRSYTF.

This chain uses TRBV19 with TRBJ1-1; maybe TRBD1 (6 bases). The V gene lost 7 bases and the J gene lost 0 bases, with 18 bases spanning the gap. The germline V gene has CDR1 LNHDA and CDR2 SQIVND (reference sequence). This CDR3 comprises 16 residues. The DNA of the CDR3 is TGTGCCAGTATGGATAACCGGGGGCAGATGAACACTGAAGCTTTCTTT. Translation: CASMDNRGQMNTEAFF.

This clone was observed once. The chain uses TRBV6-6 and TRBJ1-2; 7 positions agree with TRBD1. CDR3 length: 15 amino acids. Germline-derived CDR1 and CDR2 are MNHNY and SVGAGI (reference sequence). V was pared by 0 bases and J by 2 bases, with 3 bases of the junction left unmatched. This CDR3 reads CASSYSVTGNYGYTF. The DNA for the CDR3 is TGTGCCAGCAGTTACTCAGTGACAGGGAACTATGGCTACACCTTC.

This clone has only a few counts. This chain joins TRBV4-1 and TRBJ1-6, with no clear D. Between the trimmed V and J ends, which lost 1 base and 2 bases, there was a span of 12 bases. The CDR3 extends over 17 amino acids. From germline, CDR1 is MGHRA and CDR2 YSYEKL. The CDR3 loop is CASSQAGPRPYNSPLHF. CDR3 nucleotides: TGCGCCAGCAGCCAAGCGGGCCCTAGGCCCTATAATTCACCCCTCCACTTT.

The CDR3 loop reads CASSSYGGSQGNSPLHF. The CDR3 nucleotides are TGTGCCAGCAGCTCATACGGGGGTAGCCAGGGGAATTCACCCCTCCACTTT. The chain carries TRBV7-9 and TRBJ1-6, with a tentative D call TRBD1 (6 bases). The CDR3 length is 17 residues. From germline, CDR1 is SEHNR and CDR2 FQNEAQ (reference sequence). Trimming removed 4 bases at V and 7 bases at J, with 20 bases between.

This clone was observed a single time. The V gene is TRBV28, the J gene TRBJ2-7; 7 bases are shared with TRBD1. The junction had 19 bases not matched to a gene; V was cut back by 3 bases and J by 2 bases. Germline-derived CDR1 and CDR2 are MDHEN and SYDVKM. This CDR3 comprises 19 residues. The CDR3 region has the DNA TGTGCCAGCAGTTTTCCCAAAACAGGGGCCCAGGTGAGGACCTACGAGCAGTACTTC. It is translated as CASSFPKTGAQVRTYEQYF. The variable domain in full, with the rest retrieved from reference TRBV28 and TRBJ2-7, is DVKVTQSSRYLVKRTGEKVFLECVQDMDHENMFWYRQDPGLGLRLIYFSYDVKMKEKGDIPEGYSVSREKKERFSLILESASTNQTSMYLCASSFPKTGAQVRTYEQYFGPGTRLTVT.

Here the CDR3 reads CASSLSPLGPNEPQHF. DNA for the CDR3: TGTGCCAGCAGCTTATCTCCACTCGGTCCTAACGAGCCCCAGCATTTT. The rearrangement links TRBV7-6 to TRBJ1-5; D is ambiguous. Trimming removed 2 bases from V and 8 bases from J, with 19 bases in between. CDR1 is SGHVS and CDR2 is FNYEAQ in the germline V gene. The CDR3 is 16 residues long.

This chain joins TRBV5-4 and TRBJ2-2; TRBD1 aligns across 9 bases. V lost 3 bases to trimming and J lost 6 bases; unmatched junction nucleotides: 12. CDR1 is SGHNT and CDR2 is YYREEE in the germline V gene (reference sequence). The CDR3 length is 17 residues. The CDR3 loop is CASSYITGTGKPGELFF. The CDR3 region has the DNA TGTGCCAGCAGCTACATAACCGGGACAGGGAAGCCCGGGGAGCTGTTTTTT.

In DNA form, the CDR3 reads TGTGCCAGCAGTGAAGCTTGGGGTGGGCAAGAGACCCAGTACTTC. The encoded protein is CASSEAWGGQETQYF. The chain uses TRBV2 and TRBJ2-5; D not resolved. Looked up from germline, CDR1 is SNHLY and CDR2 is FYNNEI. V lost 0 bases to trimming and J lost 2 bases, with 10 bases between them. The CDR3 runs 15 residues. The full variable domain, its missing parts supplied by reference TRBV2 and TRBJ2-5, is EPEVTQTPSHQVTQMGQEVILRCVPISNHLYFYWYRQILGQKVEFLVSFYNNEISEKSEIFDDQFSVERPDGSNFTLKIRSTKLEDSAMYFCASSEAWGGQETQYFGPGTRLLVL.

The chain links TRBV28 to TRBJ2-1, with unresolved D. V was cut by 6 bases and J by 10 bases, with 10 bases left in between. This CDR3 has 11 residues. Germline V gene lookup returns CDR1 MDHEN and CDR2 SYDVKM. The CDR3 DNA is TGTGCCAGCAGCTTCCACCGGGAGCAGTTCTTC. Translated, it gives CASSFHREQFF.

This rearrangement joins TRBV5-5 to TRBJ2-5; possible D gene TRBD2, 6 bases. CDR1 is SGHKS and CDR2 is YYEKEE in the germline V gene (reference sequence). The CDR3 contains 12 residues. Trimming pared 4 bases from V and 4 bases from J, leaving 8 bases between. CDR3: CASSPGGETQYF. CDR3 in DNA: TGTGCCAGCAGCCCCGGGGGAGAGACCCAGTACTTC.

This clone showed up just once. The V gene is TRBV18, the J gene TRBJ2-5, with no clear D. Trimming shortened V by 6 bases and J by 8 bases, and 22 bases separated the two germline ends. The CDR3 has 15 amino acids. Per the germline V gene, CDR1 is KGHSH and CDR2 is LQKENI. The CDR3 sequence: CASSDRVPGEGTQYF. The CDR3, as DNA: TGTGCCAGCTCGGACCGGGTCCCCGGCGAAGGCACCCAGTACTTC.

This chain joins TRBV5-1 and TRBJ2-7; a weak D match, TRBD1 (7 bases). V was shortened by 4 bases and J by 6 bases, with 23 bases between the two germline ends. Germline values: CDR1 SGHRS, CDR2 YFSETQ. CDR3 size: 16 residues. The DNA of the CDR3 is TGCGCCAGCAGCATTCAGGGGGTGCGGGGTGAGGCCGAGCAGTACTTC. Its translation is CASSIQGVRGEAEQYF.

The chain carries TRBV19 and TRBJ2-4; D is perhaps TRBD1 (6 bases). Germline V CDR1 and CDR2: LNHDA, SQIVND (reference sequence). The CDR3 has 14 residues. The V and J ends lost 6 bases and 6 bases respectively, with 15 bases between them. The CDR3 sequence is CASRSHGTLNIQYF. The CDR3 DNA follows: TGTGCCAGTAGGTCTCACGGGACACTAAACATTCAGTACTTC.

V usage is TRBV6-5 and J usage is TRBJ1-1, with 9 bases fitting TRBD1. Trimming removed 3 bases from V and 10 bases from J; junction bases left unmatched: 6. The germline CDR1 and CDR2 sequences are MNHEY and SVGAGI. The CDR3 loop spans 13 amino acids. The CDR3, as DNA: TGTGCCAGCAGTTATGACAGGGGGTCAGGAGCTTTCTTT. Translating gives CASSYDRGSGAFF.

The V call is TRBV6-1, the J call TRBJ1-1; 9 nucleotides agree with TRBD1. CDR3 length: 13 amino acids. Germline CDR1 MNHNS, CDR2 SASEGT. V was clipped by 5 bases and J by 7 bases; unmatched bases: 5. This CDR3 reads CASSHRGLFEAFF. CDR3 sequence (DNA): TGTGCCAGCAGTCACAGGGGGCTTTTTGAAGCTTTCTTT.

V and J are TRBV2 and TRBJ2-7, with a tentative D call TRBD2 (6 bases). V lost 5 bases, J lost 4 bases, and 15 bases lay in between. CDR3 size: 14 residues. The germline V gene has CDR1 SNHLY and CDR2 FYNNEI. In DNA, the CDR3 is TGTGCCAGCAGTCGGGACTTGACTTTTTACGAGCAGTACTTC. Translation gives CASSRDLTFYEQYF.

This sequence joins TRBV29-1 and TRBJ1-1; D remains ambiguous. This CDR3 is built from 13 residues. V was clipped by 4 bases and J by 0 bases, with 9 bases between them. From germline, CDR1 is SQVTM and CDR2 ANQGSEA. CDR3 sequence reads: CSVVVSMNTEAFF. The CDR3 DNA follows: TGCAGCGTTGTAGTCAGCATGAACACTGAAGCTTTCTTT.

The V and J genes are TRBV7-2 and TRBJ1-3; TRBD1 agrees at 7 bases. Germline V gene lookup returns CDR1 SGHTA and CDR2 FQGNSA. CDR3 length: 19 amino acids. V shed 5 bases, J shed 0 bases, and the junction held 16 bases outside the gene matches. The CDR3 reads CASSHPGQQYKSSGNTIYF. CDR3 DNA sequence: TGTGCCAGCAGCCATCCGGGACAGCAATACAAAAGCTCTGGAAACACCATATATTTT. The entire variable domain, with the rest obtained from reference TRBV7-2 and TRBJ1-3, is as follows: GAGVSQSPSNKVTEKGKDVELRCDPISGHTALYWYRQSLGQGLEFLIYFQGNSAPDKSGLPSDRFSAERTGGSVSTLTIQRTQQEDSAVYLCASSHPGQQYKSSGNTIYFGEGSWLTVV.

The V call is TRBV30, the J call TRBJ2-3, with D possibly being TRBD1 (5 bases). The V gene's germline CDR1 is GTSNPN and CDR2 SVGIG (reference sequence). Trimming stripped 4 bases from V and 2 bases from J, with 16 bases between. The CDR3 is 15 amino acids. The CDR3 protein is CAWMRRQGPTDTQYF. The CDR3 DNA reads as TGTGCCTGGATGAGGCGGCAGGGTCCCACAGATACGCAGTATTTT.

The chain uses TRBV12-5 and TRBJ2-2; no firm D call. The CDR3 length is 13 residues. Trimming removed 4 bases at V and 5 bases at J, with 8 bases between. The germline V gene has CDR1 LGHNT and CDR2 FRNRAP. CDR3 nucleotides: TGTGCTAGTGGTTCGAGGAATACCGGGGAGCTGTTTTTT. This translates into CASGSRNTGELFF.